This T cell receptor beta chain was captured by sequencing in a study of CD8 T cells in Susac syndrome (dated by TCRdb to 2018 to 2020). Context from the whole study: Repertoire sequencing was used to test whether CD8+ T cell activation and differentiation in Susac syndrome was antigen driven. General conclusions and limits of the study: The study acknowledged that relatively few individuals were included in the TCR sequencing and HLA analysis.

Regarding this clonotype: Its antigen is not yet known. Base qualities are not recorded, but no much larger clone differs from it by a single base.

High-throughput TCR beta sequencing profiled peripheral blood CD8+ and CD4+ T cells from healthy donors, Susac syndrome patients and multiple sclerosis patients. Healthy donors were age- and sex-matched controls. Bulk CD8+ and CD4+ T cells were purified magnetically by negative isolation, whereas CD8+ TEMRA cells were enriched by FACS. Blood was collected in EDTA tubes and processed within 24 hours, with PBMCs isolated through density gradient centrifugation. PBMCs intended for TCR sequencing were cryopreserved in liquid nitrogen and thawed later in a water bath at 37 degrees C. Purity of sorted or isolated CD4+, CD8+ and CD8+ TEMRA cells was at least 90%. RNA was extracted with the RNeasy kit and 0.5 to 1 ug was reverse transcribed using random hexamers. The immunoSEQ multiplex PCR assay, which covers 54 Vbeta and 13 Jbeta segments, was used to amplify TCR beta CDR3 regions. To correct PCR amplification bias, a synthetic template baseline was used for both primer optimization and computational correction. Regarding the original processing steps: Reads were assigned to V, D and J genes according to IMGT and analyzed in immunoSEQ Analyzer, with only productive sequences retained. To calculate clonality, Shannon entropy was normalized by log2 of the number of productive unique sequences and then subtracted from one. For each patient and control, public and private clones were evaluated within the 100 most prevalent clones. Clones were defined as Susac-specific when absent from the healthy and MS cohorts, from approximately 1,100 published viral clones and from other ImmuneACCESS disease sequences. TCRdb's own reprocessing of the public reads used fastp at Q25 and MiXCR and kept productive beta chains. Every distinct CDR3 protein forms one entry, paired with its most common genes and DNA. For this entry, the V and J calls and clone size follow TCRdb and not the study's own pipeline. The table for this sample lists 150,000 to 200,000 distinct CDR3 sequences; just under 95% of them were counted only once. The ten biggest clones cover approximately 0.14% of the sample.

Trimming takes 2 bases from V and 14 bases from J, and the germline ends sit 16 bases apart. The germline V gene (reference sequence) gives CDR1 as MNHNY and CDR2 as SVGAGI. The CDR3 sequence holds 13 residues, the cysteine and phenylalanine included. Only the CDR3 DNA is retained, 39 bases long and in frame from the first base. Recombination joined TRBV6-6 with TRBJ2-1; TRBD1 could be the D gene, as 6 bases match. The sequence came from a human donor in good health. Material: CD4+ T cells from PBMCs. The DNA is as follows: TGTGCCAGCAGTTACGGCGACAGGAAGGGGGAGTTCTTC. Translated, this is CASSYGDRKGEFF.